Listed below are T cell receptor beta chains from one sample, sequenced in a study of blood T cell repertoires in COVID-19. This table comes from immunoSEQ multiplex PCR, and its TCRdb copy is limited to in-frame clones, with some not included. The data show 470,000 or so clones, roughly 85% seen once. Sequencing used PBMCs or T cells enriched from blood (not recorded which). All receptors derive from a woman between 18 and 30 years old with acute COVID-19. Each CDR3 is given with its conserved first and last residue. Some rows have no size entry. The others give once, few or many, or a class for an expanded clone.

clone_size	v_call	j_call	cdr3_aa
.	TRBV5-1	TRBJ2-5	CASSLGRTGGETQYF
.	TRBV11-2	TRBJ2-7	CASCRQGSYEQYF
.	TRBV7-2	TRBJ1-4	CASSLVGQGSEKLFF
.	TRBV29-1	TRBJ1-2	CSVEDRAGYTF
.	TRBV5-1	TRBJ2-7	CASGTRGNYEQYF
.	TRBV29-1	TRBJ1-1	CSVVQQGTEAFF
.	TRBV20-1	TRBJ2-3	CSAISDTQYF
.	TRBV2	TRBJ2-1	CASRSGGAYNEQFF
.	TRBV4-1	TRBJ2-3	CASSQGLAGVRDTQYF
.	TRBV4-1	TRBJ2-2	CASSRGLAGLAGELFF
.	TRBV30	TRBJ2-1	CAWSVLANFMHEQFF
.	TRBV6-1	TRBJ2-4	CASSEELAGGNIQYF
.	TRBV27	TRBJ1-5	CASSSGQYNQPQHF
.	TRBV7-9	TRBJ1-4	CASSQSTTNEKLFF
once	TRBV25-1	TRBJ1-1	CASSETWDRTEAFF
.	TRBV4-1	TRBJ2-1	CASSQGRPTNYNEQFF
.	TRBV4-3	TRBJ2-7	CASSQDSGGWAEQYF
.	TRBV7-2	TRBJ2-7	CASRLTGLGVQYF
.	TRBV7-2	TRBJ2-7	CASSLYGPYEQYF
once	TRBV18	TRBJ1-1	CASSPGTGRTEAFF
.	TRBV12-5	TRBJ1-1	CASGLSPQTGNTEAFF
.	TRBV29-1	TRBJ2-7	CSVLPPGTSGSTHEQYF
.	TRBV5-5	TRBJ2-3	CASSPFGRERGDTQYF
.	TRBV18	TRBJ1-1	CASSPLSWRDTEAFF
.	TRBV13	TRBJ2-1	CASSFEKTYNEQFF
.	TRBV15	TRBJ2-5	CATSRDRLWETQYF
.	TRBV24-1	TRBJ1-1	CATSESDRGRTEAFF
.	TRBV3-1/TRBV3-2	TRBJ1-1	CASSQREYTEAFF
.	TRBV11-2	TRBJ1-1	CASSPGDRQNTEAFF